This T cell receptor (beta chain) was profiled in a study of shared clonotypes between healthy human individuals (dated by TCRdb to between 2020 and 2021). About the investigation overall: The cohort comprised a couple of women and a few men aged 18 to 49 years. For each donor, CD4 naive and CD4 memory were each given three plates, CD8 naive was given two plates, and CD8 memory was given one plate. To estimate repertoire size and how much clonotype sharing occurs between individuals, the study deeply sequenced the blood TCR repertoires of about five healthy adults. Libraries were prepared and TCR repertoires were sequenced by different laboratories using diverse techniques, in order to increase sequencing depth and limit assay-specific biases. Leukapheresis yielded between about 0.94 and 8.9 billion PBMCs per donor.

What the authors observed across the whole study: Sharing across several donors was observed for around 5% of naive CD4, about 4% of naive CD8, over 2% of memory CD4, and roughly 0.43% of memory CD8 clonotypes. Only blood was sampled, and tissue TCR repertoires likely differ from those in blood. Higher generation probabilities were observed for clonotypes shared by all four sorted-subset donors than for non-shared clonotypes. Larger estimated clonotype richness was generally found for naive subsets than for memory subsets. Pairwise subsampling led to the expectation that sequencing depth would affect the degree of clonotype sharing among donors. Even with the large sequencing depth, rarefaction of the sorted-subset datasets indicated that sequencing was incomplete. The small number of donors limited the genetic and exposure-history diversity represented.

The donors were healthy, HIV-negative adults who had no recently reported acute infections or vaccinations. All donors were Caucasian adults living in Nashville, Tennessee, USA. Magnetic negative selection was used to enrich CD4+ T cells, after which naive cells were positively selected on CD45RA and the negative fraction became the memory subset. Blood was obtained by leukapheresis, after which PBMCs were separated by Ficoll-Histopaque density gradient centrifugation and cryopreserved in liquid nitrogen vapor phase. Purity and quantity of every magnetically sorted T cell population were checked by analytical flow cytometry. Genomic DNA was isolated from each sorted fraction and quantified by UV absorbance on a Nanodrop 2000c. V trim: 0 bases; J trim: 4 bases; unmatched bases: 5. The CDR3 contains 15 residues, cysteine and phenylalanine counted. This entry keeps only the CDR3 DNA: 45 bases, framed from base 1. Via the germline V gene, CDR1 is SNHLY and CDR2 FYNNEI.

Using the deep immunoSEQ assay, TCR CDR3 regions were amplified from genomic DNA by multiplex PCR. Extracted genomic DNA from each cell subset was spread evenly across all wells of several immunoSEQ 96-well plates, with each plate serving as a replicate. For sorted subsets, each replicate PCR was loaded with around 220 ng genomic DNA, equivalent to 25,000 to 35,000 T cell genomes. The purified libraries were quantified using a Qubit 3.0 fluorometer, sized with a Bioanalyzer 2100, and then quantified again using the KAPA Library Quantification kit. Every immunoSEQ 96-well plate was sequenced on a separate single-read 150-cycle Illumina NextSeq 550 flow cell. Concerning the study's data processing: The immunoSEQ output contained only junctional sequences without quality scores, so filtering could not match that applied to full-length reads. To assign V/J genes and CDR3, sequences were annotated using PyIR, a Python wrapper for IgBLAST v1.9, with IMGT germline references. Reads were removed for weak V/J assignments (E-value above 1e-6), missing CDR3, stop codons, out-of-frame junctions, or ambiguous translated residues. V3J clonotypes were defined as sequences sharing the same inferred V gene, J gene, and CDR3 amino acid sequence. Percentage overlap between repertoires was calculated by dividing the number of shared unique clonotypes by the size of the smaller repertoire. RTK rarefaction, the Chao1 estimator, and Recon v2.1 estimates of unobserved clonotypes were used to assess repertoire richness. OLGA was used to compute generation probabilities for all TCRbeta clonotypes that the gDNA method yielded from several donors. This immuneACCESS table, as held by TCRdb, lists in-frame sequences with V and J called but not all clones. Of the missing ones, under half trace to an unresolved V gene in checked studies; the others have no known cause. Clone size and the V and J calls come from that table; the DNA yielded D and trimming. The table for this sample lists over 2 million clones; approximately 90% of them were counted only once. About 0.41% of the sample is held by the ten biggest clonotypes.

Concerning this clone itself: Its antigen has not been determined. There are no base qualities to consult, and no much larger clone falls within one base.

Sequenced: naive CD4+ T cells from PBMCs. The cell subset or site label, read with the paper, signifies: CD45RA+ positively selected. This sequence originates from a man aged 18 to 29 in good health. Some clones in this sample may be carry-over from other donors' samples. In this chain, TRBV2 is recombined with TRBJ1-2, with TRBD1 matching 7 junction bases. The CDR3: CASSEARRTGYGYTF. The DNA sequence is given as TGTGCCAGCAGTGAAGCGCGTCGGACAGGCTATGGCTACACCTTC.